The 16 T cell receptor beta chains below all came from one sample that was sequenced in a study of blood T cell repertoires in COVID-19. Repertoires were generated with immunoSEQ multiplex PCR, while TCRdb's copy carries only in-frame clones and drops some. The table includes roughly 100,000 clones, roughly 82% detected once. Input material: peripheral blood. Receptor source: a man aged 80 or over with acute or convalescent COVID-19.

On this clone: Relative to the germline gene, one junction end is altered; a read error may explain this. V and J are TRBV2 and TRBJ2-1; a possible D gene is TRBD2 (6 bases). Per the germline V gene, CDR1 is SNHLY and CDR2 is FYNNEI. This CDR3 comprises 15 residues. CDR3 amino acids: CASSDHGSSNNEQFF. Written as DNA, the CDR3 is TGTGCCAGCAGTGATCACGGGAGCTCCAACAATGAGCAGTTCTTC.

The chain employs TRBV15 and TRBJ2-7, with TRBD2 matching over 8 bases. The CDR3 has 15 residues. Trimming took 1 base from V and 2 from J; bases not matched to a gene: 4. In germline, CDR1 is LNHNV, CDR2 YYDKDF (reference sequence). The CDR3 reads CATSRVAGGPYEQYF. In DNA form, the CDR3 reads TGTGCCACCAGCAGAGTGGCGGGAGGCCCCTACGAGCAGTACTTC.

V and J are TRBV19 and TRBJ2-1, with 11 bases fitting TRBD2. J lost 7 bases, V lost 6 bases, and 14 bases had no gene match. CDR1 LNHDA and CDR2 SQIVND come from the germline V gene (reference sequence). The CDR3 extends over 17 amino acids. CDR3 in DNA: TGTGCCAGTAGATTGATCTTTAGCGGGGGGGACTGGAATGAGCAGTTCTTC. Encoded protein: CASRLIFSGGDWNEQFF.

In this sample, this clone turned up a few times. The chain uses TRBV5-4 and TRBJ2-7; 10 nucleotides align to TRBD2. CDR1 is SGHNT, CDR2 YYREEE, per germline (reference sequence). J was trimmed by 7 bases and V by 4 bases; bases with no gene match: 11. The CDR3 length is 15 residues. CDR3 residues: CASSPDLSGRGEQYF. The CDR3 nucleotides are TGTGCCAGCAGCCCGGACCTCAGCGGGAGGGGGGAGCAGTACTTC.

The rearrangement links TRBV9 to TRBJ1-1; TRBD1 matches at 12 bases. V gave up 0 bases and J gave up 3 bases; unmatched junction bases: 9. From germline, CDR1 is SGDLS and CDR2 YYNGEE. There are 18 residues in the CDR3. This CDR3 reads CASSVGRGQGAGDTEAFF. The DNA for the CDR3 is TGTGCCAGCAGCGTAGGAAGGGGACAGGGGGCGGGGGACACTGAAGCTTTCTTT. The whole variable domain, filled in from reference TRBV9 and TRBJ1-1, reads DSGVTQTPKHLITATGQRVTLRCSPRSGDLSVYWYQQSLDQGLQFLIQYYNGEERAKGNILERFSAQQFPDLHSELNLSSLELGDSALYFCASSVGRGQGAGDTEAFFGQGTRLTVV.

The chain joins TRBV4-3 to TRBJ1-1, with a tentative D call TRBD1 (6 bases). The CDR3 sequence is 14 residues long. Between the trimmed V and J ends, which lost 2 bases and 5 bases, there was a span of 12 bases. Germline-derived CDR1 and CDR2 are LGHNA and YSLEER. DNA of the CDR3: TGCGCCAGCAGCCAACTAGGGGGGGGGACTGAAGCTTTCTTT. It codes for CASSQLGGGTEAFF.

This clone has more than one count but fewer than ten. The chain links TRBV28 to TRBJ1-5; no firm D call. Germline V gives CDR1 MDHEN, CDR2 SYDVKM. The V gene lost 1 base and the J gene lost 0 bases, with 10 bases spanning the gap. This CDR3 is built from 16 residues. The CDR3: CASSLFSASSNQPQHF. CDR3 in DNA: TGTGCCAGCAGTTTATTTTCCGCGTCTAGCAATCAGCCCCAGCATTTT. Filled out from reference TRBV28 and TRBJ1-5, the complete variable domain reads DVKVTQSSRYLVKRTGEKVFLECVQDMDHENMFWYRQDPGLGLRLIYFSYDVKMKEKGDIPEGYSVSREKKERFSLILESASTNQTSMYLCASSLFSASSNQPQHFGDGTRLSIL.

This clone was counted once. The V gene is TRBV9, the J gene TRBJ2-6, with D unresolved. The CDR3 has 13 residues. Germline V gene data show CDR1 as SGDLS and CDR2 as YYNGEE. V lost 7 bases, J lost 4 bases, and 9 bases lay in between. The DNA of the CDR3 is TGTGCCAGCCTTCGTACAGGGGCCAACGTCCTGACTTTC. Protein: CASLRTGANVLTF.

The chain combines TRBV12-5 with TRBJ2-7; 11 positions match TRBD2. The CDR3 is 14 residues long. Germline trimming cut 7 bases from V and 3 bases from J; bases unmatched to any gene: 5. The germline gives CDR1 LGHNT, CDR2 FRNRAP. The DNA of the CDR3 is TGTGCTAGTGCCTCCGGGACTAGCGGCTACGAGCAGTACTTC. Protein: CASASGTSGYEQYF. Looking up the rest from reference TRBV12-5 and TRBJ2-7 gives the full variable domain: DARVTQTPRHKVTEMGQEVTMRCQPILGHNTVFWYRQTMMQGLELLAYFRNRAPLDDSGMPKDRFSAEMPDATLATLKIQPSEPRDSAVYFCASASGTSGYEQYFGPGTRLTVT.

V and J are TRBV27 and TRBJ1-5, with a weak D call TRBD1 (6 bases). The germline CDR1 and CDR2 sequences are MNHEY and SMNVEV (reference sequence). The CDR3 runs to 15 residues. Trimming pared 2 bases from V and 1 base from J, leaving 9 bases between. For the CDR3, the DNA is TGTGCCAGCAGTTTAAGGGGGATGAGCAATCAGCCCCAGCATTTT. Amino acids: CASSLRGMSNQPQHF.

This clone occurred once. The gene calls are TRBV28 and TRBJ1-2; D gene ambiguous. Trimming took 5 bases from V and 8 from J, leaving 12 bases between them. The CDR3 length is 12 residues. Germline V gene data show CDR1 as MDHEN and CDR2 as SYDVKM. For the CDR3, the DNA is TGTGCCAGCAGTATACCTAGTAAAGGCTACACCTTC. Encoded protein: CASSIPSKGYTF.

The chain is built from TRBV7-6 and TRBJ2-2; D might be TRBD1 (6 bases). From germline, CDR1 is SGHVS and CDR2 FNYEAQ. The CDR3 runs to 17 residues. V was clipped by 5 bases and J by 0 bases, with 16 bases between them. CDR3 sequence (DNA): TGTGCCAGCAGCCACGACAGGTACTCCGCGAACACCGGGGAGCTGTTTTTT. Residues: CASSHDRYSANTGELFF.

The chain links TRBV25-1 to TRBJ2-7, with TRBD1 as a possible D gene (6 bases). There are 13 residues in the CDR3. CDR1 MGHDK and CDR2 SYGVNS come from the germline V gene. Trimming removed 6 bases at V and 0 bases at J, with 9 bases between. The CDR3 reads CASRSTGSYEQYF. In DNA, the CDR3 is TGTGCCAGCAGATCGACAGGCTCCTACGAGCAGTACTTC.

The chain recombines TRBV6-2 or TRBV6-3 with TRBJ2-7; 8 nucleotides agree with TRBD2. Trimming took 2 bases from V and 7 from J; bases not matched to a gene: 13. CDR3 length: 16 amino acids. Germline CDR1 MNHEY, CDR2 SVGEGT. CDR3 protein: CASSYPSGGKDREQYF. DNA of the CDR3: TGTGCCAGCAGTTACCCCAGCGGGGGCAAGGATAGGGAGCAGTACTTC.

This clone was counted a few times. The V call is TRBV10-3, the J call TRBJ1-2; unclear D gene. The V gene lost 3 bases and the J gene lost 3 bases, with 2 bases spanning the gap. The CDR3 is 11 amino acids. Per the germline V gene, CDR1 is ENHRY and CDR2 is SYGVKD. The DNA for the CDR3 is TGTGCCATCAGTGACGACTATGGCTACACCTTC. Translating gives CAISDDYGYTF.

V and J are TRBV5-1 and TRBJ2-5, with 7 bases matching TRBD1. The CDR3 consists of 15 residues. Trimming cost V 4 bases and J 3 bases; bases outside gene matches: 9. In germline, CDR1 is SGHRS, CDR2 YFSETQ. For the CDR3, the DNA is TGCGCCAGCAGCCAAACCCTGACAGGGAAAGAGACCCAGTACTTC. Protein sequence: CASSQTLTGKETQYF. The variable domain in full, with the rest retrieved from reference TRBV5-1 and TRBJ2-5, is KAGVTQTPRYLIKTRGQQVTLSCSPISGHRSVSWYQQTPGQGLQFLFEYFSETQRNKGNFPGRFSGRQFSNSRSEMNVSTLELGDSALYLCASSQTLTGKETQYFGPGTRLLVL.